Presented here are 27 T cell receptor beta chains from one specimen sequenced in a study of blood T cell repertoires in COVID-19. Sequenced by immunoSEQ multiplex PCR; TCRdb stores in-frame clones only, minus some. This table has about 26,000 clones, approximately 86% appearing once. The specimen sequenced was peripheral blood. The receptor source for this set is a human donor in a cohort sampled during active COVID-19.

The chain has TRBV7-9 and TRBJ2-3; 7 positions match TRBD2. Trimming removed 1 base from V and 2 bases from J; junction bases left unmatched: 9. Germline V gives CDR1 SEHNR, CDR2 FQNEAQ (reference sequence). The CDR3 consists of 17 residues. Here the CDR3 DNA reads TGTGCCAGCAGCTTAGATAGCGCTAGCGGTTACACAGATACGCAGTATTTT. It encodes CASSLDSASGYTDTQYF.

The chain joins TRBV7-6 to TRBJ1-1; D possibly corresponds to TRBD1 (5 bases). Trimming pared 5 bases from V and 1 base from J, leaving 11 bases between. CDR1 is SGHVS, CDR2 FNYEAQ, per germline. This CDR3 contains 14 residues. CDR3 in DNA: TGTGCCAGCAGCCGCGGACACCAGAACACTGAAGCTTTCTTT. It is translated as CASSRGHQNTEAFF.

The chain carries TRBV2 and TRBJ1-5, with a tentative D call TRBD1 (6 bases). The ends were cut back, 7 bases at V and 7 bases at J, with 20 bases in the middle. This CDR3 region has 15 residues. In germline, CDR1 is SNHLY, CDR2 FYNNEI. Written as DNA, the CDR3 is TGTGCCAGCACCGGAGGTACAGGGACGAGCCAGCCCCAGCATTTT. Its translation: CASTGGTGTSQPQHF. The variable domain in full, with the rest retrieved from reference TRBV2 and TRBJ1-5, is EPEVTQTPSHQVTQMGQEVILRCVPISNHLYFYWYRQILGQKVEFLVSFYNNEISEKSEIFDDQFSVERPDGSNFTLKIRSTKLEDSAMYFCASTGGTGTSQPQHFGDGTRLSIL.

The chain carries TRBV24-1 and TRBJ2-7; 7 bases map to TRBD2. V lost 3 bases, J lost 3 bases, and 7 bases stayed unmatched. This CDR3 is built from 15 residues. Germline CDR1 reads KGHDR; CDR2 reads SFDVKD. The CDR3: CATSDPRSGGYEQYF. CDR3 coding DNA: TGTGCCACCAGTGATCCGCGTTCGGGAGGCTACGAGCAGTACTTC.

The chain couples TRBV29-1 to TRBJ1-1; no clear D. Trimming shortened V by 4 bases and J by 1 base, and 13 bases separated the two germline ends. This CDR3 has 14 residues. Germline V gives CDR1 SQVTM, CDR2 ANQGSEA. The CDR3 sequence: CSVGEPPGNTEAFF. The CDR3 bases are TGCAGCGTTGGGGAGCCTCCCGGGAACACTGAAGCTTTCTTT.

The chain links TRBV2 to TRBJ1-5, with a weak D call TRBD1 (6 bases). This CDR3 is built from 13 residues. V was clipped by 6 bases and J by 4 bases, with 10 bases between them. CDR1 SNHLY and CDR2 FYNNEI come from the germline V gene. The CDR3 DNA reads TGTGCCAGCAGCGGGACAAGGAATCAGCCCCAGCATTTT. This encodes CASSGTRNQPQHF.

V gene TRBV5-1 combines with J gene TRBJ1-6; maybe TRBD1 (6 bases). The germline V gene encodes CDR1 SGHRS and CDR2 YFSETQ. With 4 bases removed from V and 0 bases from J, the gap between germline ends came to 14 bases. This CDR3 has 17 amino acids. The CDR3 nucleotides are TGCGCCAGCAGCCAGGACAGTCAGAGCTCCTATAATTCACCCCTCCACTTT. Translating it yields CASSQDSQSSYNSPLHF.

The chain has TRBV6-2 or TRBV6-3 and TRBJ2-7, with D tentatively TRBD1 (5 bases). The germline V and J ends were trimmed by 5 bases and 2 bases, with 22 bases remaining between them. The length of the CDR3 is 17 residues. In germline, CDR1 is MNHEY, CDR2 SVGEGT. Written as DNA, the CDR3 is TGTGCCAGCAGTACCGGTAGGGGTAGGGCTACCGCCTACGAGCAGTACTTC. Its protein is CASSTGRGRATAYEQYF.

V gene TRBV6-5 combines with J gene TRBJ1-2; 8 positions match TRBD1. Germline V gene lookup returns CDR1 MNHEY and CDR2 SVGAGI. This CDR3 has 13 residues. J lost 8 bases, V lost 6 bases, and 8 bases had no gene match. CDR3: CASSLDRGGGYTF. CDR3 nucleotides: TGTGCCAGCAGCCTTGACAGGGGTGGGGGCTACACCTTC.

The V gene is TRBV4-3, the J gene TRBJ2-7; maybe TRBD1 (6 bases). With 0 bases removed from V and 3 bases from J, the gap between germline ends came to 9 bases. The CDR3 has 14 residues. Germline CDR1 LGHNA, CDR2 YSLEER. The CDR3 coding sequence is TGCGCCAGCAGCCAAGAGCACAGGGACTACGAGCAGTACTTC. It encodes CASSQEHRDYEQYF.

The CDR3: CASSLVNAGGPYEQYF. CDR3 bases: TGTGCCAGCAGCTTAGTCAATGCGGGGGGGCCCTACGAGCAGTACTTC. The chain links TRBV11-3 to TRBJ2-7, with 9 positions matching TRBD2. The CDR3 totals 16 residues. Germline assignment: CDR1 SGHNT and CDR2 YENEEA. V trimming: 1 base; J trimming: 2 bases; junction bases outside the gene matches: 6.

CDR3 sequence: CASRHYNEQFF. CDR3 coding DNA: TGTGCCAGCAGACACTACAATGAGCAGTTCTTC. The rearrangement uses TRBV25-1 and TRBJ2-1; D call uncertain. The CDR3 runs to 11 residues. Germline loops: CDR1 MGHDK, CDR2 SYGVNS. V was pared by 6 bases and J by 3 bases, with 3 bases between.

The CDR3 spells CASSVRGDGGYTF. CDR3 bases: TGCGCCAGCAGCGTCAGGGGAGACGGGGGCTACACCTTC. The chain couples TRBV4-3 to TRBJ1-2; possible D gene TRBD1, 6 bases. The CDR3 consists of 13 residues. The V end was cut by 5 bases, the J end by 8 bases, with 15 bases between. Germline V gives CDR1 LGHNA, CDR2 YSLEER.

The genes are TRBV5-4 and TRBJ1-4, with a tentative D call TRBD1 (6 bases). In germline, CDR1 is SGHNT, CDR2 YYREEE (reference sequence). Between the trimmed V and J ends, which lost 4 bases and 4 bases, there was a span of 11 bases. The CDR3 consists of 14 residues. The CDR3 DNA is TGTGCCAGCAGCACAAGGGGGAATAATGAAAAACTGTTTTTT. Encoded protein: CASSTRGNNEKLFF.

In DNA form, the CDR3 reads TGCGCCAGCAGCCAACAGGGGTGGGGGAATTCAAAGTTCCAAGAGACCCAGTACTTC. This sequence encodes CASSQQGWGNSKFQETQYF. The chain employs TRBV4-1 and TRBJ2-5, with a weak D call TRBD1 (6 bases). V shed 2 bases and J shed 1 base, with 23 bases lying between them. CDR3 length: 19 residues. CDR1 is MGHRA, CDR2 YSYEKL, per germline.

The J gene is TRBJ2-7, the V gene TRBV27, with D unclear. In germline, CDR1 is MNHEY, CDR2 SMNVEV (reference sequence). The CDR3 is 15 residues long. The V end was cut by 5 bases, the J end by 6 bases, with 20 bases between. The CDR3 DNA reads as TGTGCCAGCAGTCTACTAATCCAGCCGCTGGCCGAGCAGTACTTC. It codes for CASSLLIQPLAEQYF.

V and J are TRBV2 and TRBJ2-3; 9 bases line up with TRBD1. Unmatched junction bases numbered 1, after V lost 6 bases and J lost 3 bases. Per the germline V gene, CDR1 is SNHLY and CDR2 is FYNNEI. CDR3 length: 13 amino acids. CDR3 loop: CASSGQGTDTQYF. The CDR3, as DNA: TGTGCCAGCAGCGGACAGGGGACAGATACGCAGTATTTT.

The CDR3 here is CASSPSRLAAFSYNEQFF. The CDR3 bases are TGTGCCAGCAGCCCATCGCGTCTAGCCGCCTTCTCCTACAATGAGCAGTTCTTC. The V call is TRBV3-1 (or the pseudogene TRBV3-2), the J call TRBJ2-1, with D possibly matching TRBD2 (5 bases). V was trimmed by 4 bases and J by 0 bases, leaving 19 bases between them. CDR1 LGHDT and CDR2 YNNKEL come from the germline V gene (reference sequence). This CDR3 contains 18 residues.

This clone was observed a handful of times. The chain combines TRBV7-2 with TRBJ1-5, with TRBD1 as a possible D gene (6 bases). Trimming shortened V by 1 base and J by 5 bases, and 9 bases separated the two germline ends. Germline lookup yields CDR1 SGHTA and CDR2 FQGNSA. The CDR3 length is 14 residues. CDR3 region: CASSLGGGDQPQHF. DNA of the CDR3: TGTGCCAGCAGCTTAGGAGGGGGAGATCAGCCCCAGCATTTT.

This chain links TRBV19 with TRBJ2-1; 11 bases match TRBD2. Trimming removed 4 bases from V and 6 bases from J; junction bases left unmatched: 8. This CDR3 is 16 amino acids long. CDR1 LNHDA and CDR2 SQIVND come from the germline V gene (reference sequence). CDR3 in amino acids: CASSTLTSGGPNEQFF. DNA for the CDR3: TGTGCCAGTAGTACGCTCACTAGCGGGGGACCCAATGAGCAGTTCTTC.

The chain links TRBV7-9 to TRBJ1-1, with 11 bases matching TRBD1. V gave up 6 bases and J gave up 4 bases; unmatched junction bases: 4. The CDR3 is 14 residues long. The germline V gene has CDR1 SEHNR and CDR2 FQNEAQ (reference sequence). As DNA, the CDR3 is TGTGCCAGCAGAGCCGGGACAGGGGGCACTGAAGCTTTCTTT. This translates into CASRAGTGGTEAFF.

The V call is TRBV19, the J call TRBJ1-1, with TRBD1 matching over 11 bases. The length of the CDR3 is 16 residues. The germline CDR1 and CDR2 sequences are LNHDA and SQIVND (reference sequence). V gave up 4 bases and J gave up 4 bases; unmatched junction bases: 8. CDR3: CASSNRGDRGFTEAFF. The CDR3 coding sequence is TGTGCCAGTAGTAACCGGGGGGACAGGGGGTTCACTGAAGCTTTCTTT.

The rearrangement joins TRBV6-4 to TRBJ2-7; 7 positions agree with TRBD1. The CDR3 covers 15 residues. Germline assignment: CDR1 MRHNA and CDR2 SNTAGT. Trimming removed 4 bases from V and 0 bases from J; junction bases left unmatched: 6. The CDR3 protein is CASSVAAGGSYEQYF. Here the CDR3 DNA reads TGTGCCAGCAGTGTGGCGGCAGGGGGCTCCTACGAGCAGTACTTC.

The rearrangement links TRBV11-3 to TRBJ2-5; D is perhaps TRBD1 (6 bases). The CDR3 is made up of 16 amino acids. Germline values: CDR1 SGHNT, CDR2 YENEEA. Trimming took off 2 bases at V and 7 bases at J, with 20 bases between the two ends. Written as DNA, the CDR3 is TGTGCCAGCAGCTTACAGGGGCCGGGTGCTGGTACGACCCAGTACTTC. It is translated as CASSLQGPGAGTTQYF.

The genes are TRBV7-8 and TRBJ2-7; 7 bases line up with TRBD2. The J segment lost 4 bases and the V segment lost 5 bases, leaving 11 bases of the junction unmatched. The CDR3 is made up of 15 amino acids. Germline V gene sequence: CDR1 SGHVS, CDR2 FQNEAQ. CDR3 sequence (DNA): TGTGCCAGCAGCCCTGCCGCGGGGGAGGGGTACGAGCAGTACTTC. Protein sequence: CASSPAAGEGYEQYF.

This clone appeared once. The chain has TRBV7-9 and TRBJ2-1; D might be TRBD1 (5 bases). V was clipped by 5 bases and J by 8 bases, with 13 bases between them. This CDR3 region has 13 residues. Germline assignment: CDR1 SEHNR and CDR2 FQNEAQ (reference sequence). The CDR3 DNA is TGTGCCAGCAGCGCCCACAGCAGGGATGAGCAGTTCTTC. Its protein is CASSAHSRDEQFF.

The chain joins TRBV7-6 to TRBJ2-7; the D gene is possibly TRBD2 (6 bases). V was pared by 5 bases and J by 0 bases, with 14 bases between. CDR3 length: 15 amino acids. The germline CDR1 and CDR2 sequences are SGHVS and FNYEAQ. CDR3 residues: CASSPTGTFSYEQYF. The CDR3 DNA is TGTGCCAGCAGCCCAACCGGGACTTTCTCCTACGAGCAGTACTTC.